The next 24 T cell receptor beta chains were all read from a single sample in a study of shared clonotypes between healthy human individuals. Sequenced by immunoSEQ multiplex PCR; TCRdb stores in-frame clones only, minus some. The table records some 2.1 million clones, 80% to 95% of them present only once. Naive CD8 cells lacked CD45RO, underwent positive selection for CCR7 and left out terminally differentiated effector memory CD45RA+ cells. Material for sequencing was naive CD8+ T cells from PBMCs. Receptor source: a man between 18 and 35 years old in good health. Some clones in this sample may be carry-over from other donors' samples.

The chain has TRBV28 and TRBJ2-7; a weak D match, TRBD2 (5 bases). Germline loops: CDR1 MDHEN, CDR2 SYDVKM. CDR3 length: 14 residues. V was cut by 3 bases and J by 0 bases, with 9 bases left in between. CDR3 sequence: CASSFPGNSYEQYF. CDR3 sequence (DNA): TGTGCCAGCAGTTTTCCCGGGAACTCCTACGAGCAGTACTTC.

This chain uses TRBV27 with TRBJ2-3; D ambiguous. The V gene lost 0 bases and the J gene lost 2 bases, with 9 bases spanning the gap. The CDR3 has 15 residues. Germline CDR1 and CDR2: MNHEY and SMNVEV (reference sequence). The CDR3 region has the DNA TGTGCCAGCAGTTTATCGCTTCGGTACACAGATACGCAGTATTTT. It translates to CASSLSLRYTDTQYF.

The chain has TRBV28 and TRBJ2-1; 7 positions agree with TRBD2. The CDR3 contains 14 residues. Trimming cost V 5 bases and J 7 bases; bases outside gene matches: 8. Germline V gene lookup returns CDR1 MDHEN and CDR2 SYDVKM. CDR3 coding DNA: TGTGCCAGCAGTCCGGGACTATCTCTAAATGAGCAGTTCTTC. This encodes CASSPGLSLNEQFF.

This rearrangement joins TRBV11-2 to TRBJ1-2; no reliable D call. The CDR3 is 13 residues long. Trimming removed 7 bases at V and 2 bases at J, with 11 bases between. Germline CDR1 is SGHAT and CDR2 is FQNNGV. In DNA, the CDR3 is TGTGCCAGCAAGGAGGACCCGAACTATGGCTACACCTTC. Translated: CASKEDPNYGYTF.

For the CDR3, the DNA is TGCGCCAGCAGCCAATCCCGACTAGTATGGGCGAATACGCAGTATTTT. Encoded protein: CASSQSRLVWANTQYF. The rearrangement links TRBV4-1 to TRBJ2-3; TRBD2 is a possible D gene (6 bases). In germline, CDR1 is MGHRA, CDR2 YSYEKL. The CDR3 is 16 residues long. V dropped 2 bases and J dropped 7 bases, with 19 bases sitting between them.

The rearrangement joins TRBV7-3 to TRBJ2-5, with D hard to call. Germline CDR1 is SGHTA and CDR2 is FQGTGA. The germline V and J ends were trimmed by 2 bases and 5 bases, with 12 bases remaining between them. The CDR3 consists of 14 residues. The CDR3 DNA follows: TGTGCCAGCAGCTTATACGGGTACGCTGAGACCCAGTACTTC. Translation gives CASSLYGYAETQYF.

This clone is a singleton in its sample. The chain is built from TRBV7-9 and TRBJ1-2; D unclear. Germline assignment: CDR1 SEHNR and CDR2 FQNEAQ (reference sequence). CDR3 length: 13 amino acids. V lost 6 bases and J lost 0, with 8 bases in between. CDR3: CASRQTTNYGYTF. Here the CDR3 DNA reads TGTGCCAGCAGACAAACAACTAACTATGGCTACACCTTC.

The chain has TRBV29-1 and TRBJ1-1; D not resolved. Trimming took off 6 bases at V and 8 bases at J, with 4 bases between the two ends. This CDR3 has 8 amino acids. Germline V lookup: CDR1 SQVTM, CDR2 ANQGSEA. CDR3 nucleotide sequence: TGCAGCGTCGAGGAAGCTTTCTTT. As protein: CSVEEAFF.

CDR3 amino acids: CASSFLSVSTDTQYF. CDR3 DNA sequence: TGTGCCAGCAGTTTTCTTTCCGTTAGCACAGATACGCAGTATTTT. This chain links TRBV28 with TRBJ2-3, with D uncertain. Germline lookup yields CDR1 MDHEN and CDR2 SYDVKM. The CDR3 extends over 15 amino acids. Trimming took off 3 bases at V and 0 bases at J, with 10 bases between the two ends.

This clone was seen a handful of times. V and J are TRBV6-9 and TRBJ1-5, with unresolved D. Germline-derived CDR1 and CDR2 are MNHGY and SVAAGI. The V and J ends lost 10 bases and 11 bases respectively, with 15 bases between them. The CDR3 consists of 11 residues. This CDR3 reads CATPGGESQHF. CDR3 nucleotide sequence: TGTGCCACCCCAGGCGGGGAGTCCCAGCATTTT.

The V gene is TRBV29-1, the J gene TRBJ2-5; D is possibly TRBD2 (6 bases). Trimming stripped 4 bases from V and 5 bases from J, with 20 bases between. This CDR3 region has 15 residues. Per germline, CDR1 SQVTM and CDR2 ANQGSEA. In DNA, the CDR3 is TGCAGCGTTGCCGAACTAGCTTCACCGGGGGAGACCCAGTACTTC. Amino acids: CSVAELASPGETQYF.

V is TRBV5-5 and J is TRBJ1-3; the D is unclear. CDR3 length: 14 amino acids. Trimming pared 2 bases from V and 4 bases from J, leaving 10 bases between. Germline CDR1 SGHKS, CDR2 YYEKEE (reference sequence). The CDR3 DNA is TGTGCCAGCAGCTTCGGGGTGTCCGGAAACACCATATATTTT. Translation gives CASSFGVSGNTIYF.

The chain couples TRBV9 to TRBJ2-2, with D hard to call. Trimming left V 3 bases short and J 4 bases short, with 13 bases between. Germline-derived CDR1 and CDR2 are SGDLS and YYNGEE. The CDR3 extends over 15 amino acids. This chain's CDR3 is CASSGKDGPTGELFF. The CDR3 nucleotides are TGTGCCAGCAGCGGAAAGGACGGACCCACCGGGGAGCTGTTTTTT.

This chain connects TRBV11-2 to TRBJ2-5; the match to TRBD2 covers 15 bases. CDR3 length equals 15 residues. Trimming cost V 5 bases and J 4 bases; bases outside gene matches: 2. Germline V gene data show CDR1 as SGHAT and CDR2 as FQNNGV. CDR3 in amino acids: CASSRGLAGGETQYF. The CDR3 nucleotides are TGTGCCAGCAGCCGGGGACTAGCGGGAGGAGAGACCCAGTACTTC.

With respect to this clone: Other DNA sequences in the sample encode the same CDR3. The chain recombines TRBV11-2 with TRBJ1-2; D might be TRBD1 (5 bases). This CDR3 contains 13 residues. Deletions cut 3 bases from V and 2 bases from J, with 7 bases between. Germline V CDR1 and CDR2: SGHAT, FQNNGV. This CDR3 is CASSFGGNYGYTF. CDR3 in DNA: TGTGCCAGCAGCTTCGGGGGGAACTATGGCTACACCTTC.

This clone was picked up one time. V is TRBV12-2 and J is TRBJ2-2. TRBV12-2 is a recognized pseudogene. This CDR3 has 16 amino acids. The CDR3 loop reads CASRVRWGAVTGELFF. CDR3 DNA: TGTGCAAGTCGCGTCCGATGGGGGGCCGTCACCGGGGAGCTGTTTTTT.

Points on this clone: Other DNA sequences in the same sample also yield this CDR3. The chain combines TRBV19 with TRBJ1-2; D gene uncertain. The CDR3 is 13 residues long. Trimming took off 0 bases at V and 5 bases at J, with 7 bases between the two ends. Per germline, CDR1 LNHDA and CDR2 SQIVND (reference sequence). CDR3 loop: CASSIEGRYGYTF. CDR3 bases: TGTGCCAGTAGTATAGAGGGGAGGTATGGCTACACCTTC.

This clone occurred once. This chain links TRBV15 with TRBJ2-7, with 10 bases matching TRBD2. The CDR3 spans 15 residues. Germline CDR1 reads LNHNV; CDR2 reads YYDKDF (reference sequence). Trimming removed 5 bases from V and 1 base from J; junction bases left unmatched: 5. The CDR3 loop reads CATSGGTSASYEQYF. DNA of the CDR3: TGTGCCACCAGCGGCGGGACTAGCGCTTCCTACGAGCAGTACTTC.

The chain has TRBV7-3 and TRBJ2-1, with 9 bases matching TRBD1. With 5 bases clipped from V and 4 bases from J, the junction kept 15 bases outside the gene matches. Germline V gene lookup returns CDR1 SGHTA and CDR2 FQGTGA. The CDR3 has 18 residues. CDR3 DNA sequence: TGTGCCAGCAGCATGCCAAAATCTACCGGGACAGGGTACAATGAGCAGTTCTTC. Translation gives CASSMPKSTGTGYNEQFF. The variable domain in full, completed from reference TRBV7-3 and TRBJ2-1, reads GAGVSQTPSNKVTEKGKYVELRCDPISGHTALYWYRQSLGQGPEFLIYFQGTGAADDSGLPNDRFFAVRPEGSVSTLKIQRTERGDSAVYLCASSMPKSTGTGYNEQFFGPGTRLTVL.

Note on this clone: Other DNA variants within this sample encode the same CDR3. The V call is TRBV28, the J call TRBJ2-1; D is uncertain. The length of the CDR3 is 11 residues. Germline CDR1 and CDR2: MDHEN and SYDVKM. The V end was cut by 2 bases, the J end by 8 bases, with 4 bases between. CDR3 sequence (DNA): TGTGCCAGCAGTTTAAGCGATGAGCAGTTCTTC. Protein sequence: CASSLSDEQFF.

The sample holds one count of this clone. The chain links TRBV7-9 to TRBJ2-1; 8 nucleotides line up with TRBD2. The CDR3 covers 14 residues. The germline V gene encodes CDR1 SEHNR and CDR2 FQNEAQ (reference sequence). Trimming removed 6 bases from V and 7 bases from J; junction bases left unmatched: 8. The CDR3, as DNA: TGTGCCAGCAGTCATAGCGGGACTGGAAATGAGCAGTTCTTC. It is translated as CASSHSGTGNEQFF.

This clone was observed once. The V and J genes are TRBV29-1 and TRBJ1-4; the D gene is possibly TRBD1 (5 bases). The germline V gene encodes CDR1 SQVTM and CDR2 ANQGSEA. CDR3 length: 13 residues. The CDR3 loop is CTVVVGGNEKLFF. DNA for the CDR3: TGCACCGTAGTAGTTGGGGGAAATGAAAAACTGTTTTTT.

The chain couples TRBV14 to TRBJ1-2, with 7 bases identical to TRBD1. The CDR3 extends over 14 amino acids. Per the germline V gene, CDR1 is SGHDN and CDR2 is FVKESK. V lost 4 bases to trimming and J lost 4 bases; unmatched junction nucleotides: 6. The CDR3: CASSPLDRAYGYTF. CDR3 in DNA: TGTGCCAGCAGCCCCCTTGACAGGGCCTATGGCTACACCTTC.

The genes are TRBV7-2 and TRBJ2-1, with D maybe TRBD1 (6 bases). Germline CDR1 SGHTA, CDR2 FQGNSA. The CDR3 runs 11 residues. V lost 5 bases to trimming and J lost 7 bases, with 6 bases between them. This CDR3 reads CASSRGNEQFF. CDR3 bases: TGTGCCAGCAGCAGGGGGAATGAGCAGTTCTTC.